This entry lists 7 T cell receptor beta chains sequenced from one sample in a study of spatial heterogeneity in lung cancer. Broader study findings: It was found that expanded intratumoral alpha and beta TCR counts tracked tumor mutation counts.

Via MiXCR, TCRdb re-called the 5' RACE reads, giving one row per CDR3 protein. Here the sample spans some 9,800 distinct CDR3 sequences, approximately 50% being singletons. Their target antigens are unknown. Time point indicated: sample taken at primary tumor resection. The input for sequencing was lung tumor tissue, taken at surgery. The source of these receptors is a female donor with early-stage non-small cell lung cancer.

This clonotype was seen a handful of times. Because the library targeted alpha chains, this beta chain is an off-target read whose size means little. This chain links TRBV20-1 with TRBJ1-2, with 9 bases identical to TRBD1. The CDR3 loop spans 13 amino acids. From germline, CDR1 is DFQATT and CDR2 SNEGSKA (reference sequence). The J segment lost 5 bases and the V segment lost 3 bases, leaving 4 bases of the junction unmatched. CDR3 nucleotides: TGCAGTGCTAGTCGTGGACAGGGGTATGGCTACACCTTC. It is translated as CSASRGQGYGYTF.

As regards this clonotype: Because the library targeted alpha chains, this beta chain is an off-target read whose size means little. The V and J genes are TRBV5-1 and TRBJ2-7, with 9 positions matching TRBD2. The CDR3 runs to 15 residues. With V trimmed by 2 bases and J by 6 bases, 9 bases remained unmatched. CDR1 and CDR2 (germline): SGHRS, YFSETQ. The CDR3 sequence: CASSFSGTSTGEQYF. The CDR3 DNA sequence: TGCGCCAGCAGCTTCTCCGGGACTAGCACTGGCGAGCAGTACTTC.

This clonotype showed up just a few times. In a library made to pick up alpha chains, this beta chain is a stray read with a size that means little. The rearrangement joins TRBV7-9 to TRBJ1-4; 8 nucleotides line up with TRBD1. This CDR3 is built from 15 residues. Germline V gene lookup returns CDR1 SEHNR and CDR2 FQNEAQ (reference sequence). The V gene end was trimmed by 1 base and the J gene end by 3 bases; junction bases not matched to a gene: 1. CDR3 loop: CASSLEGQANEKLFF. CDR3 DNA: TGTGCCAGCAGCTTAGAGGGACAGGCTAATGAAAAACTGTTTTTT. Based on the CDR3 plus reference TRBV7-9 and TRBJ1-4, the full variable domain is DTGVSQNPRHKITKRGQNVTFRCDPISEHNRLYWYRQTLGQGPEFLTYFQNEAQLEKSRLLSDRFSAERPKGSFSTLEIQRTEQGDSAMYLCASSLEGQANEKLFFGSGTQLSVL.

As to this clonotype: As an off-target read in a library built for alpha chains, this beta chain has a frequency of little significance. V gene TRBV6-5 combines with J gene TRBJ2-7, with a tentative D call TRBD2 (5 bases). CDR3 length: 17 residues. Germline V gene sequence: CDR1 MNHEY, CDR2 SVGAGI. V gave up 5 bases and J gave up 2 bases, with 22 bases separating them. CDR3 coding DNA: TGTGCCAGCAGTCGGGCGGGCTACGCGGGTGATACCTACGAGCAGTACTTC. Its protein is CASSRAGYAGDTYEQYF.

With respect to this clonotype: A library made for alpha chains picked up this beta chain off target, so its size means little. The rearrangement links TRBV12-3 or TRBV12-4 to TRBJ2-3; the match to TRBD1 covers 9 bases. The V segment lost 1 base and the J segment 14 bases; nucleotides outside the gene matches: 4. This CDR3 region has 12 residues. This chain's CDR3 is CASSLVGQGGYF. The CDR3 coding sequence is TGTGCCAGCAGTTTAGTGGGACAGGGAGGGTATTTT.

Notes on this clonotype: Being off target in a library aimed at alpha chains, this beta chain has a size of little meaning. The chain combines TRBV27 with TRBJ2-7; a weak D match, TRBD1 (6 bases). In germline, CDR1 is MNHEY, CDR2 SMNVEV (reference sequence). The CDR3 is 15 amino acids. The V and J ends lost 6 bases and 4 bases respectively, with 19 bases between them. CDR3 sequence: CASSLRGLFQYEQYF. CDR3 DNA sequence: TGTGCCAGCAGCCTCAGGGGCCTATTCCAGTACGAGCAGTACTTC.

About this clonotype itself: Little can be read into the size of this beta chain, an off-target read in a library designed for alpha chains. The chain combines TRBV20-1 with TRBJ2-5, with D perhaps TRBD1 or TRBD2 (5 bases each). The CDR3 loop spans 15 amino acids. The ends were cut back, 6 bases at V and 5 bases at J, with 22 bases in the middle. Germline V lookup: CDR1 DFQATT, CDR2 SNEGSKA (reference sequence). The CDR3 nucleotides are TGCAGTGCGAGGGAACCCCGGGGCGAGAGGGAGACCCAGTACTTC. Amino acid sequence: CSAREPRGERETQYF.